This T cell receptor (beta chain) was sequenced in a study of blood T cell repertoires in COVID-19. Turning to the study itself: Material from acute and convalescent COVID-19 was sourced from the United States, Italy and Spain.

Sequenced by immunoSEQ multiplex PCR; TCRdb stores in-frame clones only, minus some. The table shows 70,000 to 95,000 clones, with 75% to 95% occurring only once. The source material was peripheral blood. The origin of this receptor is a woman in her forties or fifties in a cohort sampled during active COVID-19.

CDR3 nucleotides: TGTGCCAGCTCACCTGGGCTAAACTATGGCTACACCTTC. This sequence encodes CASSPGLNYGYTF. The V gene is TRBV18, the J gene TRBJ1-2; the D is unclear. V was clipped by 3 bases and J by 2 bases, with 7 bases between them. Germline loops: CDR1 KGHSH, CDR2 LQKENI. The CDR3 extends over 13 amino acids.